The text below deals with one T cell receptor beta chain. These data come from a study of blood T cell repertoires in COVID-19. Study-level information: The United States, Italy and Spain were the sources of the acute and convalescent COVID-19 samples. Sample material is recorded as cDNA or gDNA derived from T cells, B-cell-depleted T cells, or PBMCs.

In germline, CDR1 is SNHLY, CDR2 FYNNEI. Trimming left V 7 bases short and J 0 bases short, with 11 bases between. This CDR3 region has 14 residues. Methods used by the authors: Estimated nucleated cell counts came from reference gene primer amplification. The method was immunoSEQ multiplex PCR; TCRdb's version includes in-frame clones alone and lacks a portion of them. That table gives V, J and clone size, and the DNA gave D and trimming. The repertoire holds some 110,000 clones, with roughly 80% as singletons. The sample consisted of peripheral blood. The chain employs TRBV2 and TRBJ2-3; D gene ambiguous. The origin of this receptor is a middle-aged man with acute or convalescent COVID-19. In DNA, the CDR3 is TGTGCCAGCACCTCTGCGGCTAGCACAGATACGCAGTATTTT. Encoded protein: CASTSAASTDTQYF.